Each of the 11 T cell receptor beta chains below was sequenced from the same sample in a study of blood T cells in healthy people across ages. Next came a second PCR, run for roughly 6 to 11 cycles, which used a sample-barcoded 5' primer along with a J-beta primer mix. TCRdb re-analysed the 5' RACE reads in MiXCR, keeping a single row per CDR3 protein. The data contain around 1,500,000 distinct CDR3 sequences, about 30% of them seen just once; the ten biggest clones take up roughly 8%. The sequenced material came from blood. Receptors originate from a woman aged 25 to 39 in good health.

The gene calls are TRBV2 and TRBJ1-2; 7 bases match TRBD1. V lost 7 bases and J lost 2; bases outside the gene matches: 4. Germline lookup yields CDR1 SNHLY and CDR2 FYNNEI. The CDR3 runs to 13 residues. The CDR3 nucleotides are TGTGCCAGCAAGTGGGACAGCAACTATGGCTACACCTTC. Amino acid sequence: CASKWDSNYGYTF. Full variable domain (outside the CDR3, taken from reference TRBV2 and TRBJ1-2): EPEVTQTPSHQVTQMGQEVILRCVPISNHLYFYWYRQILGQKVEFLVSFYNNEISEKSEIFDDQFSVERPDGSNFTLKIRSTKLEDSAMYFCASKWDSNYGYTFGSGTRLTVV.

On this clonotype: Germline is not matched at one junction end, which may reflect a read error. The chain couples TRBV10-3 to TRBJ2-7, with D perhaps matching TRBD1 or TRBD2 (6 bases each). Germline CDR1 is ENHRY and CDR2 is SYGVKD. The CDR3 contains 15 residues. CDR3 nucleotide sequence: TGTACCATCAGTGATCGGGGGACACAAACCTACGAGCAGTACTTC. It encodes CTISDRGTQTYEQYF.

The chain employs TRBV7-2 and TRBJ2-3; 9 nucleotides align to TRBD1. There are 13 residues in the CDR3. CDR1 and CDR2 (germline): SGHTA, FQGNSA. V shed 1 base, J shed 10 bases, and the junction held 3 bases outside the gene matches. Here the CDR3 reads CASSLDRGRAQYF. The CDR3 DNA is TGTGCCAGCAGCTTAGACAGGGGGCGGGCGCAGTATTTT.

This clonotype was counted between two and nine times. The rearrangement uses TRBV12-3 or TRBV12-4 and TRBJ1-1, with TRBD1 identical over 11 bases. Trimming at V came to 5 bases and at J to 5 bases, leaving 10 bases not matched to a gene. This CDR3 is 16 amino acids long. The CDR3 nucleotides read TGTGCCAGCAGTGACCGGGACAGGGGGTATGAAACTGAAGCTTTCTTT. Translation gives CASSDRDRGYETEAFF.

This clonotype showed up just a few times. A read error may explain this, as a much larger clone is one base away. This CDR3 is CASIFPQETQYF. In DNA, the CDR3 is TGTGCCAGCATCTTTCCGCAAGAGACCCAGTACTTC. The chain couples TRBV7-2 to TRBJ2-5; D ambiguous. CDR3 size: 12 residues. The V and J ends lost 7 bases and 2 bases respectively, with 8 bases between them. Germline CDR1 and CDR2: SGHTA and FQGNSA. The complete variable domain, with remaining parts taken from reference TRBV7-2 and TRBJ2-5, reads GAGVSQSPSNKVTEKGKDVELRCDPISGHTALYWYRQSLGQGLEFLIYFQGNSAPDKSGLPSDRFSAERTGGSVSTLTIQRTQQEDSAVYLCASIFPQETQYFGPGTRLLVL.

This chain joins TRBV6-5 and TRBJ1-6; tentative D call: TRBD1 (5 bases). This CDR3 region has 14 residues. V lost 6 bases to trimming and J lost 6 bases, with 12 bases between them. Germline V CDR1 and CDR2: MNHEY, SVGAGI. Here the CDR3 reads CASSPQDRNSPLHF. The CDR3 DNA reads TGTGCCAGCAGCCCACAGGATCGTAATTCACCCCTCCACTTT.

The chain recombines TRBV29-1 with TRBJ2-5, with D uncertain. The germline V and J ends were trimmed by 0 bases and 0 bases, with 5 bases remaining between them. This CDR3 has 13 residues. The germline V gene encodes CDR1 SQVTM and CDR2 ANQGSEA. CDR3 sequence (DNA): TGCAGCGTTGAAGAACTGTACCAAGAGACCCAGTACTTC. It yields the protein CSVEELYQETQYF. Variable domain in full (rest from reference TRBV29-1 and TRBJ2-5): SAVISQKPSRDICQRGTSLTIQCQVDSQVTMMFWYRQQPGQSLTLIATANQGSEATYESGFVIDKFPISRPNLTFSTLTVSNMSPEDSSIYLCSVEELYQETQYFGPGTRLLVL.

This clonotype was recorded a few times. The V gene is TRBV24-1, the J gene TRBJ2-1, with TRBD1 matching over 7 bases. CDR3 length: 15 residues. Germline V gene sequence: CDR1 KGHDR, CDR2 SFDVKD. The V gene end was trimmed by 1 base and the J gene end by 6 bases; junction bases not matched to a gene: 5. CDR3 nucleotides: TGTGCCACCAGTGATTTAACAGGGGAGACCAATGAGCAGTTCTTC. Translation: CATSDLTGETNEQFF.

This clonotype was seen many times. In DNA, the CDR3 is TGTGCCAGCATCCACCGGGACAGGGGGGAATACGAGCAGTACTTC. Its translation is CASIHRDRGEYEQYF. The rearrangement uses TRBV11-2 and TRBJ2-7; 11 nucleotides align to TRBD1. This CDR3 comprises 15 residues. Germline-derived CDR1 and CDR2 are SGHAT and FQNNGV. V dropped 7 bases and J dropped 4; count of bases not matched to a gene: 9. Variable domain in full (rest from reference TRBV11-2 and TRBJ2-7): EAGVAQSPRYKIIEKRQSVAFWCNPISGHATLYWYQQILGQGPKLLIQFQNNGVVDDSQLPKDRFSAERLKGVDSTLKIQPAKLEDSAVYLCASIHRDRGEYEQYFGPGTRLTVT.

In its sample, this clonotype was seen once. The chain carries TRBV30 and TRBJ1-1; maybe TRBD1 (6 bases). Trimming removed 8 bases from V and 4 bases from J, with 11 bases in between. This CDR3 spans 11 amino acids. CDR1 and CDR2 from the germline V gene are GTSNPN and SVGIG (reference sequence). The CDR3 spells CAVSGATEAFF. The CDR3 DNA reads TGTGCCGTGTCAGGGGCCACTGAAGCTTTCTTT.

As concerns this clonotype: A single base separates this from a much larger clone, so it may be a read error. The CDR3 protein is CVSSITGIEETQYF. DNA for the CDR3: TGTGTCAGCAGTATTACAGGGATCGAAGAGACCCAGTACTTC. This rearrangement joins TRBV12-3 or TRBV12-4 to TRBJ2-4; possibly TRBD1 for D (6 bases). Near its end, the DNA agrees better with TRBJ2-5, so the J call may be wrong. This CDR3 is 14 amino acids long.